Shown below are 18 T cell receptor beta chains from a single sample sequenced in a study. Treg sorting used a CD4+CD25+CD127-/low gate. The TRBV12-4/TRBJ1-2 clonotypes were amplified using barcode primers with ligated adaptors. TCRdb used MiXCR to reprocess the multiplex PCR reads, holding one entry per CDR3 protein. The data contain 480 or so distinct CDR3 sequences, about 5.4% of them singletons. The sequencing sample was made of Tregs sorted from blood. These receptors came from a female donor with breast cancer.

By sample fraction, this clonotype is large. The V gene is TRBV12-3 or TRBV12-4, the J gene TRBJ1-2, with 7 bases identical to TRBD1. The trim removed 7 bases at V and 2 bases at J, leaving 4 bases unmatched. CDR3 size: 13 residues. In nucleotides, the CDR3 is TGTGCCAGCACCTCGACAGGGAACTATGGCTACACCTTC. It is translated as CASTSTGNYGYTF.

This clonotype is categorized as large. The chain has TRBV12-3 or TRBV12-4 and TRBJ1-2; D uncertain. The V and J ends lost 1 base and 4 bases respectively, with 7 bases between them. The CDR3 is made up of 13 amino acids. CDR3 bases: TGTGCCAGCAGTTTAGGGCAGTCCTATGGCTACACCTTC. Translating gives CASSLGQSYGYTF.

In its sample, this clonotype is large (0.1 to 1%). The chain carries TRBV12-3 or TRBV12-4 and TRBJ1-2; maybe TRBD1 (5 bases). The CDR3 covers 11 residues. V was pared by 5 bases and J by 7 bases, with 8 bases between. DNA for the CDR3: TGTGCCAGCAGTAGCAGGGCTGGCTACACCTTC. Its protein product is CASSSRAGYTF.

This clonotype is medium-sized. V gene TRBV12-3 or TRBV12-4 combines with J gene TRBJ1-2; no definite D call. The germline V and J ends were trimmed by 8 bases and 1 base, with 17 bases remaining between them. The CDR3 runs 15 residues. The CDR3 protein is CASHRGGNYNYGYTF. The CDR3 region has the DNA TGTGCCAGCCACCGCGGAGGGAACTATAACTATGGCTACACCTTC.

Within the sample, this clonotype is large. The chain employs TRBV12-3 or TRBV12-4 and TRBJ1-2; 8 positions agree with TRBD1. There are 16 residues in the CDR3. V lost 3 bases to trimming and J lost 4 bases; unmatched junction nucleotides: 10. The CDR3 DNA reads as TGTGCCAGCAGTTTTAAAGGACAGGGTCAGACCTATGGCTACACCTTC. Its translation: CASSFKGQGQTYGYTF.

By share, this clonotype ranks as large. The genes are TRBV12-3 or TRBV12-4 and TRBJ1-2, with TRBD1 as a possible D gene (5 bases). Trimming pared 3 bases from V and 4 bases from J, leaving 9 bases between. The CDR3 totals 13 residues. The CDR3 protein is CASSFKGSYGYTF. CDR3 nucleotides: TGTGCCAGCAGTTTCAAGGGGAGCTATGGCTACACCTTC.

By share of the sample, this clonotype is medium-sized (0.01 to 0.1%). Here the CDR3 reads CASSRENYGYTF. For the CDR3, the DNA is TGTGCCAGCAGTCGGGAGAACTATGGCTACACCTTC. The chain is built from TRBV12-3 or TRBV12-4 and TRBJ1-2; no firm D call. The CDR3 extends over 12 amino acids. Trimming left V 5 bases short and J 2 bases short, with 6 bases between.

In its sample, this clonotype is large. The genes are TRBV12-3 or TRBV12-4 and TRBJ1-2; no reliable D call. Trimming shortened V by 2 bases and J by 2 bases, and 12 bases separated the two germline ends. The CDR3 has 15 residues. This chain's CDR3 is CASSLNQVTNYGYTF. The CDR3 nucleotides read TGTGCCAGCAGTTTAAACCAGGTTACGAACTATGGCTACACCTTC.

This clonotype ranks as large (0.1 to 1%). The DNA of the CDR3 is TGTGCCAGCAGTTTAGCGCTTTCAGGGGAGAAAGGCTACACCTTC. This gives the protein CASSLALSGEKGYTF. The rearrangement links TRBV12-3 or TRBV12-4 to TRBJ1-2, with a tentative D call TRBD1 (6 bases). This CDR3 contains 15 residues. V was clipped by 0 bases and J by 8 bases, with 16 bases between them.

Judged by abundance, this clonotype is large. The chain is built from TRBV12-3 or TRBV12-4 and TRBJ1-2, with no clear D. CDR3 length equals 14 residues. Between the trimmed V and J ends, which lost 3 bases and 2 bases, there was a span of 10 bases. This CDR3 is CASSLLGRNYGYTF. CDR3 bases: TGTGCCAGCAGTTTGTTGGGGAGGAACTATGGCTACACCTTC.

This clonotype is large within its sample. V gene TRBV12-5 combines with J gene TRBJ1-2; D not resolved. This CDR3 comprises 13 residues. Germline lookup yields CDR1 LGHNT and CDR2 FRNRAP. Trimming cost V 4 bases and J 3 bases, with 9 bases left between them. CDR3 bases: TGTGCTAGTGGTTCCCCAAATGACTATGGCTACACCTTC. Its protein is CASGSPNDYGYTF.

CDR3 sequence: CASSPGQVYGYTF. The CDR3 bases are TGTGCCAGCAGCCCCGGACAGGTCTATGGCTACACCTTC. The rearrangement uses TRBV12-3 or TRBV12-4 and TRBJ1-2; 7 bases map to TRBD1. The V segment lost 6 bases and the J segment 4 bases; nucleotides outside the gene matches: 5. This CDR3 has 13 residues.

In its sample, this clonotype is large. This rearrangement joins TRBV12-3 or TRBV12-4 to TRBJ1-2; 7 positions match TRBD1. The trim removed 4 bases at V and 4 bases at J, leaving 3 bases unmatched. The CDR3 runs to 13 residues. For the CDR3, the DNA is TGTGCCAGCAGTTACAGGGGCTCCTATGGCTACACCTTC. It is translated as CASSYRGSYGYTF.

Sample share makes this clonotype large. The rearrangement links TRBV12-3 or TRBV12-4 to TRBJ1-2; D might be TRBD1 (5 bases). The CDR3 runs to 14 residues. The ends were cut back, 6 bases at V and 5 bases at J, with 16 bases in the middle. The CDR3 DNA is TGTGCCAGCAGGGATACGGGACTGGTATATGGCTACACCTTC. This codes for CASRDTGLVYGYTF.

This clonotype is large (0.1 to 1%) within its sample. The V gene is TRBV12-3 or TRBV12-4, the J gene TRBJ1-2; D call uncertain. The CDR3 totals 12 residues. V was clipped by 6 bases and J by 6 bases, with 11 bases between them. The CDR3 nucleotides are TGTGCCAGCAGCCTCGGGTACGATGGCTACACCTTC. Translated, it gives CASSLGYDGYTF.

In its sample, this clonotype ranks as large. The chain links TRBV12-3 or TRBV12-4 to TRBJ1-2, with D maybe TRBD1 (5 bases). The V and J ends lost 5 bases and 5 bases respectively, with 15 bases between them. CDR3 size: 14 residues. The CDR3 DNA reads as TGTGCCAGCAGTACGCCGGGACGGGAATATGGCTACACCTTC. Protein: CASSTPGREYGYTF.

This rearrangement joins TRBV12-3 or TRBV12-4 to TRBJ1-2; D unclear. The germline V and J ends were trimmed by 6 bases and 8 bases, with 13 bases remaining between them. The CDR3 runs to 12 residues. The CDR3 region is CASSPTAGGYTF. CDR3 nucleotides: TGTGCCAGCAGCCCCACAGCGGGCGGCTACACCTTC.

By share of the sample, this clonotype is large (0.1 to 1%). The chain combines TRBV12-3 or TRBV12-4 with TRBJ1-2; D unresolved. V dropped 4 bases and J dropped 2 bases, with 8 bases sitting between them. This CDR3 contains 13 residues. DNA of the CDR3: TGTGCCAGCAGTTCGCCAGAAAACTATGGCTACACCTTC. This gives the protein CASSSPENYGYTF.